A selection of T cell receptor beta chains follows, all from one sample in a study of shared clonotypes between healthy human individuals. Assay used: immunoSEQ multiplex PCR; TCRdb lists only in-frame clones, some missing. The repertoire has around 2.1 million clones, approximately 94% of them found once; the top ten carry roughly 1.7%. Specimen: naive CD8+ T cells from PBMCs. All receptors derive from a young man in good health. Some clones in this sample may be carry-over from other donors' samples. CDR3s include the opening cysteine and the closing phenylalanine or tryptophan. The D gene is left open where the match is weak. Only some rows state a clone size, as once, few, many or a class for expanded clones.

DNA: TGTGCCAGCAGCGTTAAGGACGGCTCAACTGAAGCTTTCTTT
CDR3: CASSVKDGSTEAFF
V: TRBV9
D: -
J: TRBJ1-1
size: -

DNA: TGTGCCAGCAGCTTAGTTGGGGGTGGCGAAGCTTTCTTT
CDR3: CASSLVGGGEAFF
V: TRBV7-2
D: -
J: TRBJ1-1
size: -

DNA: TGCGCCAGCAGCCCATTGACTAGCGGGAGTGCCACAGATACGCAGTATTTT
CDR3: CASSPLTSGSATDTQYF
V: TRBV5-1
D: TRBD2
J: TRBJ2-3
size: -

DNA: TGTGCCATCATTGGGGCAGATGAGCAGTTCTTC
CDR3: CAIIGADEQFF
V: TRBV10-3
D: -
J: TRBJ2-1
size: -

DNA: TGTGCCAGTAGTAACAGTGGGGGCAATCAGCCCCAGCATTTT
CDR3: CASSNSGGNQPQHF
V: TRBV19
D: -
J: TRBJ1-5
size: -

DNA: TGTGCCAGCAGCTCTTTCCCCCAGGGCTACTACGAGCAGTACTTC
CDR3: CASSSFPQGYYEQYF
V: TRBV7-9
D: -
J: TRBJ2-7
size: -

DNA: TGTGCCAGCAGCTACGCTTTTCCCGCAACTAGCGGAGAATACGAGCAGTACTTC
CDR3: CASSYAFPATSGEYEQYF
V: TRBV7-9
D: TRBD2
J: TRBJ2-7
size: -

DNA: TGTGCCAGCGGTCTAGCGATCTCCTACGAGCAGTACTTC
CDR3: CASGLAISYEQYF
V: TRBV27
D: -
J: TRBJ2-7
size: -

DNA: TGTGCCGTACGGACAGAACTCTCCTACGAGCAGTACTTC
CDR3: CAVRTELSYEQYF
V: TRBV10-3
D: -
J: TRBJ2-7
size: once

DNA: TGTGCCACCACCACCGGACAGACCCTTTACAATGAGCAGTTCTTC
CDR3: CATTTGQTLYNEQFF
V: TRBV19
D: -
J: TRBJ2-1
size: -

DNA: TGTGCCAGCTCACCGGATCTGGGGACTAGCCGGCGCAATGAGCAGTTCTTC
CDR3: CASSPDLGTSRRNEQFF
V: TRBV18
D: TRBD2
J: TRBJ2-1
size: once

DNA: TGTGCCAGCAGCCCGGGACAGTTCTCCTACGAGCAGTACTTC
CDR3: CASSPGQFSYEQYF
V: TRBV27
D: TRBD1
J: TRBJ2-7
size: -

DNA: TGTGCCAGCAGCTTAGGACAGGGGGGACACAATGAGCAGTTCTTC
CDR3: CASSLGQGGHNEQFF
V: TRBV7-7
D: TRBD1
J: TRBJ2-1
size: -

DNA: TGTGCCAGCAGTTTGGAGACTAGCTCCCGCGAGCAGTACTTC
CDR3: CASSLETSSREQYF
V: TRBV28
D: TRBD2
J: TRBJ2-7
size: -

DNA: TGTGCCAGTACACGGACGGATATGGGCCAGCCCCAGCATTTT
CDR3: CASTRTDMGQPQHF
V: TRBV19
D: -
J: TRBJ1-5
size: once

DNA: TGTGCCAGCAGCTCAGGGACGGAAACTGAAGCTTTCTTT
CDR3: CASSSGTETEAFF
V: TRBV11-2
D: -
J: TRBJ1-1
size: few

DNA: TGCGCCAGCAGCTTGGTGGGGGATCCCCTCTATGGCTACACCTTC
CDR3: CASSLVGDPLYGYTF
V: TRBV5-1
D: -
J: TRBJ1-2
size: -

DNA: TGTGCCAGCAGCGTTGGCCCGGGAGGGTCCTACGAGCAGTACTTC
CDR3: CASSVGPGGSYEQYF
V: TRBV9
D: TRBD2
J: TRBJ2-7
size: -

DNA: TGTGCCAGCAGCGTAGGGACAGGGCAGAGGGGGTCCTACGAGCAGTACTTC
CDR3: CASSVGTGQRGSYEQYF
V: TRBV9
D: TRBD1
J: TRBJ2-7
size: -

DNA: TGTGCCAGCAGGATTAGGACAGGCGACTTAATGGCGGGCTATGGCTACACCTTC
CDR3: CASRIRTGDLMAGYGYTF
V: TRBV5-4
D: TRBD1
J: TRBJ1-2
size: -

DNA: TGTGCCAGTAGTGGCAGCCCGAACACTGAAGCTTTCTTT
CDR3: CASSGSPNTEAFF
V: TRBV19
D: -
J: TRBJ1-1
size: -

DNA: TGTGCCAGCACCCTGAACGGGGGATCAAATCAGCCCCAGCATTTT
CDR3: CASTLNGGSNQPQHF
V: TRBV27
D: -
J: TRBJ1-5
size: -

DNA: TGTGCCAGCAGCGTTGGCGGGACCGATTCCAAAAACATTCAGTACTTC
CDR3: CASSVGGTDSKNIQYF
V: TRBV9
D: -
J: TRBJ2-4
size: -

DNA: TGTGCCAGCAGTCGGGACAGGGGGTCCTCCTACGAGCAGTACTTC
CDR3: CASSRDRGSSYEQYF
V: TRBV27
D: TRBD1
J: TRBJ2-7
size: -

DNA: TGCGCCAGCAGCTTGGAGGGAGTTACGCCTGAAGCTTTCTTT
CDR3: CASSLEGVTPEAFF
V: TRBV5-1
D: -
J: TRBJ1-1
size: -

DNA: TGTGCCTGGAGTGAGGATAGCAATCAGCCCCAGCATTTT
CDR3: CAWSEDSNQPQHF
V: TRBV30
D: -
J: TRBJ1-5
size: -

DNA: TGTGCCAGCAGTTATCAGGGAGGGGGACCCTACGAGCAGTACTTC
CDR3: CASSYQGGGPYEQYF
V: TRBV27
D: -
J: TRBJ2-7
size: -

DNA: TGTGCCAGCAGCCCCTGGGACAACACTCTCGAGCAGTACTTC
CDR3: CASSPWDNTLEQYF
V: TRBV7-2
D: -
J: TRBJ2-7
size: -

DNA: TGTGCCACCAACCCGACCTCATTACTAGCGGGCCTCTCCTACAATGAGCAGTTCTTC
CDR3: CATNPTSLLAGLSYNEQFF
V: TRBV15
D: TRBD2
J: TRBJ2-1
size: once

DNA: TGTGCCAGCAGTTTAACGGACGGGAGAGGGAATGAGCAGTTCTTC
CDR3: CASSLTDGRGNEQFF
V: TRBV27
D: -
J: TRBJ2-1
size: -

DNA: TGCAGCGTTGGGGATCCGGGGGCCGGGGATGAAAAACTGTTTTTT
CDR3: CSVGDPGAGDEKLFF
V: TRBV29-1
D: -
J: TRBJ1-4
size: -

DNA: TGTGCCAGCAGCCTGGGGGGGTCCTACAATGAGCAGTTCTTC
CDR3: CASSLGGSYNEQFF
V: TRBV27
D: TRBD2
J: TRBJ2-1
size: -

DNA: TGTGCCAGCAGCTTAGGTCGACAGGGCGGTGAAGCTTTCTTT
CDR3: CASSLGRQGGEAFF
V: TRBV11-3
D: TRBD1
J: TRBJ1-1
size: -

DNA: TGCGCCAGCAGCTTGGAATCCGGGTATAGCTCCTACGAGCAGTACTTC
CDR3: CASSLESGYSSYEQYF
V: TRBV5-1
D: -
J: TRBJ2-7
size: -

DNA: TGTGCCAGCAGCTTGGTGGGACAAGGCCGCCTCAGCTATGGCTACACCTTC
CDR3: CASSLVGQGRLSYGYTF
V: TRBV5-6
D: -
J: TRBJ1-2
size: -

DNA: TGTGCCAGCAGTGAAGCGTACAGGGTCTCCTACGAGCAGTACTTC
CDR3: CASSEAYRVSYEQYF
V: TRBV2
D: -
J: TRBJ2-7
size: -

DNA: TGTGCCAGTAGCTCTGCGCGATACTACGAGCAGTACTTC
CDR3: CASSSARYYEQYF
V: TRBV19
D: -
J: TRBJ2-7
size: -

DNA: TGTGCCAGCAGCCAGAGCCTAGGGGTCTTGACCTACGAGCAGTACTTC
CDR3: CASSQSLGVLTYEQYF
V: TRBV4-2
D: -
J: TRBJ2-7
size: -

DNA: TGTGCCAGCAGGTTATCCGGGACCTACGAGCAGTACTTC
CDR3: CASRLSGTYEQYF
V: TRBV6-5
D: -
J: TRBJ2-7
size: -

DNA: TGTGCCAGCAGGGGCCGACTAGCGGGATCAGAGACCCAGTACTTC
CDR3: CASRGRLAGSETQYF
V: TRBV7-6
D: TRBD2
J: TRBJ2-5
size: -

DNA: TGTGCCAGCAGTTTCAGGGAGAGCACAGATACGCAGTATTTT
CDR3: CASSFRESTDTQYF
V: TRBV28
D: -
J: TRBJ2-3
size: -

DNA: TGTGCCATCAGTGACCGGGGACAAGCTGAAGCTTTCTTT
CDR3: CAISDRGQAEAFF
V: TRBV10-3
D: -
J: TRBJ1-1
size: -

DNA: TGCGCCAGTCGGGGACAGACCGGGGAGCTGTTTTTT
CDR3: CASRGQTGELFF
V: TRBV10-2
D: TRBD1
J: TRBJ2-2
size: once

DNA: TGTGCCAGCAGCGAATGGGCGGGACGGATGAACACTGAAGCTTTCTTT
CDR3: CASSEWAGRMNTEAFF
V: TRBV5-6
D: -
J: TRBJ1-1
size: -